This entry is about one T cell receptor (beta chain). The antigen is unknown. This specimen belongs to a study of T cell responses to AZD1222 COVID-19 vaccine. Data came from immunoSEQ multiplex PCR; TCRdb stores just in-frame clones and leaves some out. The data show 100,000 to 150,000 clones, with 80% to 90% seen just once and under 25% held by the top ten. Germline assignment: CDR1 WSHSY and CDR2 SAAADI. The CDR3 consists of 14 residues. The germline V and J ends were trimmed by 0 bases and 4 bases, with 8 bases remaining between them. Points from the study as a whole: Baseline serostatus was positive in only 5 to 7 AZD1222 recipients. Nearly half of the spike-specific TCRs reportedly recognize variant regions that carry no mutations. Samples come after the peak T cell response, not at day 14. Most donors were white British, females outnumbered males, and clonal diversity was possibly underestimated.

Source: peripheral blood, taken on day 0 of AZD1222 vaccination. This TCR was sampled from an adult in good health. The chain recombines TRBV10-2 with TRBJ2-3; perhaps D is TRBD1 or TRBD2 (5 bases each). The CDR3 coding sequence is TGCGCCAGCAGTGAGTCGGGACGGGCAGATACGCAGTATTTT. Protein sequence: CASSESGRADTQYF.